The 20 T cell receptor beta chains below all came from one sample that was sequenced in a study of human T cells and chemical hapten exposure (dated by TCRdb to the early 2020s). Receptor libraries were prepared by RACE. Sequencer: NextSeq 500. TCRdb reprocessed the public reads (quality trimming at Q25 with fastp, clone calling with MiXCR) and kept in-frame beta chains. Identical CDR3 protein sequences are pooled into one entry, listed with their most common genes and DNA. A total of about 140,000 distinct CDR3 sequences appear in this sample, 10% to 15% of them only once. The ten most abundant clones make up around 1.4% of the sample. The sample's time point label is to be understood as: patch test 2, 6 weeks after DPC sensitization. The intended sense of this specimen's treatment or condition label: therapeutic diphenylcyclopropenone sensitization with weekly scalp DPC. The specimen was whole blood, collected in connection with sensitization to the hapten diphenylcyclopropenone (DPC). These receptors came from a woman aged 45-59 years with alopecia areata. Some clones in this sample may be carry-over from other donors' samples.

The chain couples TRBV7-2 to TRBJ2-2; D ambiguous. The germline V and J ends were trimmed by 1 base and 6 bases, with 6 bases remaining between them. Germline-derived CDR1 and CDR2 are SGHTA and FQGNSA. The CDR3 is made up of 13 amino acids. CDR3 DNA: TGTGCCAGCAGCTTAGTGATCGCCGGGGAGCTGTTTTTT. This codes for CASSLVIAGELFF.

This clonotype was detected many times. The junction shows a germline mismatch at one end, possibly a read error. The gene calls are TRBV7-7 and TRBJ2-3, with 9 bases aligning to TRBD1. The CDR3 spans 16 residues. The V gene's germline CDR1 is SSHAT and CDR2 FNYEAQ (reference sequence). CDR3 region: CASSLGRTGGTDTQYF. The CDR3 nucleotides are TGTGCTAGCAGCTTAGGTCGGACAGGGGGCACAGATACGCAGTATTTT.

The chain uses TRBV5-5 and TRBJ2-7; D may be TRBD2 (5 bases). CDR1 and CDR2 from the germline V gene are SGHKS and YYEKEE (reference sequence). V was trimmed by 3 bases and J by 0 bases, leaving 13 bases between them. CDR3 length: 15 amino acids. CDR3 loop: CASSSVTGSSYEQYF. The CDR3 nucleotides are TGTGCCAGCAGCTCAGTTACGGGGAGCTCCTACGAGCAGTACTTC.

The table lists this clonotype with a few counts. This rearrangement joins TRBV7-2 to TRBJ2-7; D might be TRBD1 (6 bases). The V gene lost 5 bases and the J gene lost 2 bases, with 10 bases spanning the gap. Per germline, CDR1 SGHTA and CDR2 FQGNSA. CDR3 length: 13 residues. CDR3 DNA sequence: TGTGCCAGCAGCACCCGGACAGCCTACGAGCAGTACTTC. Translating gives CASSTRTAYEQYF.

This clonotype came up many times. The chain carries TRBV5-1 and TRBJ2-1; a possible D gene is TRBD1 (5 bases). There are 14 residues in the CDR3. The V and J ends lost 1 base and 9 bases respectively, with 14 bases between them. The V gene's germline CDR1 is SGHRS and CDR2 YFSETQ. Here the CDR3 DNA reads TGCGCCAGCAGCTTGCTTTGGGGAAGGGGTGAGCAGTTCTTC. Protein sequence: CASSLLWGRGEQFF.

This clonotype has a handful of counts. V and J are TRBV5-1 and TRBJ2-4; 9 bases map to TRBD1. The length of the CDR3 is 18 residues. The V gene's germline CDR1 is SGHRS and CDR2 YFSETQ. Trimming removed 4 bases from V and 3 bases from J; junction bases left unmatched: 14. CDR3 nucleotides: TGCGCCAGCAGCGGGGGACAGGGAACGGTGTCAGGCAAAAACATTCAGTACTTC. Translation gives CASSGGQGTVSGKNIQYF. Drawing the rest from reference TRBV5-1 and TRBJ2-4, the complete variable domain is KAGVTQTPRYLIKTRGQQVTLSCSPISGHRSVSWYQQTPGQGLQFLFEYFSETQRNKGNFPGRFSGRQFSNSRSEMNVSTLELGDSALYLCASSGGQGTVSGKNIQYFGAGTRLSVL.

This clonotype has ten or more counts. CDR3 in DNA: TGTGCCAGCAGCTTAGCGGTCGCGGCAGAGACCCAGTACTTC. It is translated as CASSLAVAAETQYF. This chain links TRBV7-9 with TRBJ2-5; D not resolved. The CDR3 spans 14 residues. Between the trimmed V and J ends, which lost 0 bases and 4 bases, there was a span of 9 bases. Germline V gene lookup returns CDR1 SEHNR and CDR2 FQNEAQ (reference sequence).

This clonotype was detected only a few times. J is TRBJ2-3 and V is TRBV4-2; D is ambiguous. The CDR3 runs to 13 residues. Germline assignment: CDR1 LGHNA and CDR2 YNFKEQ. V lost 0 bases to trimming and J lost 6 bases, with 7 bases between them. This CDR3 reads CASSQEPRDTQYF. CDR3 sequence (DNA): TGTGCCAGCAGCCAAGAGCCGCGCGATACGCAGTATTTT.

Turning to this clonotype: At one boundary the junction diverges from the germline segment, which might be a read error. The rearrangement joins TRBV2 to TRBJ2-1; possible D gene TRBD2, 6 bases. Germline values: CDR1 SNHLY, CDR2 FYNNEI. CDR3 length equals 11 residues. CDR3 amino acids: CASRNRDSPSF. The CDR3 region has the DNA TGTGCCAGCAGGAACCGGGACTCCCCGAGCTTC.

The chain is built from TRBV29-1 and TRBJ2-5, with 8 bases that match TRBD1. V was pared by 7 bases and J by 3 bases, with 4 bases of the junction left unmatched. The germline CDR1 and CDR2 sequences are SQVTM and ANQGSEA. The length of the CDR3 is 12 residues. This CDR3 reads CSGTGGKETQYF. The CDR3 DNA reads TGCAGCGGTACAGGGGGTAAAGAGACCCAGTACTTC.

This clonotype has just a few counts. The rearrangement joins TRBV20-1 to TRBJ2-7, with 7 bases aligning to TRBD1. V shed 4 bases and J 6 bases; nucleotides not matched to a gene: 9. CDR3 length equals 13 residues. CDR1 is DFQATT and CDR2 is SNEGSKA in the germline V gene (reference sequence). The CDR3 region has the DNA TGCAGTGCTAAGCTGTGGGACAGTGTCGAGCAGTACTTC. Translated, it gives CSAKLWDSVEQYF.

This clonotype was recorded at least ten times. The chain employs TRBV5-1 and TRBJ1-2; D might be TRBD1 (6 bases). Trimming stripped 3 bases from V and 1 base from J, with 16 bases between. The CDR3 extends over 16 amino acids. CDR1 and CDR2 (germline): SGHRS, YFSETQ. CDR3 DNA: TGCGCCAGCAGCTCGCATACAGGGCCGAATAACTATGGCTACACCTTC. Protein sequence: CASSSHTGPNNYGYTF.

This rearrangement joins TRBV12-3 or TRBV12-4 to TRBJ2-7; TRBD2 might be the D (5 bases). The length of the CDR3 is 11 residues. The V and J ends lost 5 bases and 6 bases respectively, with 8 bases between them. The CDR3 reads CASSTRGEQYF. The CDR3 bases are TGTGCCAGCAGTACCCGGGGCGAGCAGTACTTC.

At least ten counts were recorded for this clonotype. This chain links TRBV20-1 with TRBJ2-1; D is possibly TRBD2 (5 bases). The CDR3 covers 12 residues. V lost 6 bases to trimming and J lost 9 bases, with 15 bases between them. Germline lookup yields CDR1 DFQATT and CDR2 SNEGSKA (reference sequence). The CDR3 region is CSASYSRGEQFF. In nucleotides, the CDR3 is TGCAGTGCATCCTACTCTCGGGGTGAGCAGTTCTTC.

The sample holds many counts of this clonotype. This sequence joins TRBV19 and TRBJ2-1; 9 nucleotides agree with TRBD2. Germline V gives CDR1 LNHDA, CDR2 SQIVND (reference sequence). This CDR3 spans 14 amino acids. V dropped 4 bases and J dropped 7; count of bases not matched to a gene: 5. CDR3 sequence reads: CASSSGRALNEQFF. For the CDR3, the DNA is TGTGCCAGTAGTAGCGGGAGGGCCTTGAATGAGCAGTTCTTC. The full variable domain, in which reference TRBV19 and TRBJ2-1 provide the parts outside the CDR3, is DGGITQSPKYLFRKEGQNVTLSCEQNLNHDAMYWYRQDPGQGLRLIYYSQIVNDFQKGDIAEGYSVSREKKESFPLTVTSAQKNPTAFYLCASSSGRALNEQFFGPGTRLTVL.

This clonotype was counted a few times. One end of the junction varies from germline; a read error may be responsible. The rearrangement links TRBV7-7 to TRBJ2-5; 13 bases agree with TRBD2. The germline CDR1 and CDR2 sequences are SSHAT and FNYEAQ (reference sequence). The CDR3 runs 15 residues. The CDR3 protein is CASSTGLAGVETQYF. The CDR3 nucleotides read TGTGCTAGCAGCACAGGACTAGCGGGAGTAGAGACCCAGTACTTC.

This chain joins TRBV24-1 and TRBJ2-4; 9 nucleotides agree with TRBD1. The CDR3 spans 12 residues. From germline, CDR1 is KGHDR and CDR2 SFDVKD. The trim removed 6 bases at V and 12 bases at J, leaving 5 bases unmatched. Here the CDR3 reads CATSRGTGYQYF. The CDR3 DNA reads TGTGCCACCAGTAGAGGGACAGGGTATCAGTACTTC.

This clonotype was detected many times. The chain links TRBV29-1 to TRBJ1-1, with D possibly TRBD1 on 6 matching bases. This CDR3 has 14 residues. Germline CDR1 is SQVTM and CDR2 is ANQGSEA. The V end lost 7 bases, the J end lost 2 bases, and 17 bases lay between the germline ends. The CDR3, as DNA: TGCAGCGCAACCTCGACAGGACTTAACACTGAAGCTTTCTTT. Protein: CSATSTGLNTEAFF.

This clonotype was observed at least ten times. This sequence joins TRBV28 and TRBJ2-1; D remains unclear. The V and J ends lost 6 bases and 1 base respectively, with 10 bases between them. Germline V gives CDR1 MDHEN, CDR2 SYDVKM. This CDR3 spans 14 amino acids. The DNA for the CDR3 is TGTGCCAGCAGGCTAAGGCCATCCTACAATGAGCAGTTCTTC. Translated: CASRLRPSYNEQFF. The variable domain in full, with the rest retrieved from reference TRBV28 and TRBJ2-1, is DVKVTQSSRYLVKRTGEKVFLECVQDMDHENMFWYRQDPGLGLRLIYFSYDVKMKEKGDIPEGYSVSREKKERFSLILESASTNQTSMYLCASRLRPSYNEQFFGPGTRLTVL.

This chain joins TRBV11-1 and TRBJ2-7; D is unclear. The CDR3 is 14 residues long. The V end was cut by 5 bases, the J end by 3 bases, with 14 bases between. Germline assignment: CDR1 SGHAT and CDR2 FQDESV (reference sequence). CDR3 in DNA: TGTGCCAGCAGCAAAGGGCGTCTCGGCTACGAGCAGTACTTC. Translation gives CASSKGRLGYEQYF.